This T cell receptor (beta chain) was captured by sequencing in a study of CD8+ T cells in alopecia areata listed by TCRdb under 2018. About the study as a whole: The treated patients took part in an open-label pilot trial in which moderate-to-severe alopecia areata was treated with oral tofacitinib at 5 to 10 mg twice daily. Tofacitinib was administered for 6 to 18 months, and 6 months of follow-up off drug were then conducted to assess delayed response and recurrence. In both human patients and the C3H/HeJ mouse model, the study applied high-throughput TCRbeta sequencing to look at T cell clonal expansion in alopecia areata. On the human side, TCRbeta sequencing was run on scalp tissue and on sorted CD4+ and CD8+ peripheral blood T cells from healthy controls and from alopecia areata patients with either patchy or totalis/universalis disease. Tofacitinib-treated patients had biopsies at baseline and at 4 and 24 weeks of treatment, with a later scalp biopsy in several patients. Scalp clonality was compared among normal scalp (n=4), patchy alopecia areata scalp (n=8), and alopecia totalis/universalis scalp (n=8). RNA was obtained with the PAXgene miRNA kit for fixed scalp, the miRNeasy kit for PBMCs, and the RNeasy kit for mouse skin. immunoSEQ multiplex PCR using 35 Vbeta forward primers and 13 Jbeta reverse primers was used to amplify TCRbeta CDR3 regions. What the study reported, not specific to this receptor: Higher clonality and more expanded CD8+ clones were observed in lesional scalp than in normal scalp, particularly in alopecia totalis/universalis, a finding suggestive of antigenic drive. Unlike mouse skin, where gammadelta T cells dominate, normal human skin contains resident alphabeta T cells that get sequenced too, which complicates analysis of the scalp TCR repertoire. Shared TCR sequences between patients were less evident than in mice, which may be partly attributable to HLA diversity in the patient population.

The time point label, read with the paper, signifies: baseline before oral tofacitinib. From alopecia areata patients, peripheral blood was collected along with lesional scalp punch biopsies. PBMCs were separated by density centrifugation and stained for CD3, CD4 and CD8, after which CD4+ and CD8+ T cells were sorted on a FACSAria. Receptor amplification or capture employed the immunoSEQ multiplex PCR assay. RNA was extracted from all samples and reverse transcribed into cDNA as template for TCR sequencing. SuperScript III was used to make first-strand cDNA, primed with a 2:1 mix of oligo-dT and random hexamers. A synthetic immune receptor repertoire was used to measure amplification bias, and any remaining bias was corrected computationally. Regarding the original processing steps: After raw reads were preprocessed to remove errors, the CDR3 was defined following IMGT conventions as running from the conserved cysteine to phenylalanine. Clonality was computed by normalizing Shannon entropy by log2 of the number of productive unique TCRs and subtracting the result from 1. Whether each scalp clone was CD4 or CD8 was inferred by checking scalp TCRbeta sequences against the CD4 and CD8 repertoires from sorted blood. This immuneACCESS table, as held by TCRdb, lists in-frame sequences with V and J called but not all clones. Of the missing ones, under half trace to an unresolved V gene in checked studies; the others have no known cause. The V and J calls and the clone size are those of that table, but D and trimming were determined from the DNA. This sample comprises 140,000 to 150,000 clones, approximately 87% of them detected only once. About 14% of the sample is in the top ten clones.

Details on this clone: Its antigen specificity is not known. Base qualities are not at hand, and no much larger clone is one base apart.

The receptor's source is a human donor with alopecia areata. The sequencing used CD8+ T cells sorted from blood, collected at week 0.

The CDR3 reads CSVEDTPSLVGTEAFF. The DNA sequence is given as TGCAGCGTTGAAGACACCCCGTCCCTAGTCGGCACTGAAGCTTTCTTT. The V gene is TRBV29-1 and the J gene is TRBJ1-1, with no D gene named confidently. CDR1 and CDR2, per the germline V gene, are SQVTM and ANQGSEA. V and J are truncated by 0 bases and 4 bases respectively, leaving an intervening sequence of 18 bases. Spanning cysteine to phenylalanine, the CDR3 consists of 16 amino acids. The retained sequence is limited to the CDR3, 48 bases, with the frame set at the first base.